This passage covers 27 T cell receptor beta chains from one sample sequenced in a study of blood T cell repertoires in COVID-19. Sequencing was performed with immunoSEQ multiplex PCR; in TCRdb, only in-frame clones are kept and a portion is missing. The profile shows about 220,000 clones, around four fifths of them singletons. Input material: PBMCs or T cells enriched from blood (not recorded which). Receptors were obtained from a woman aged 45 to 65 who had been exposed to COVID-19.

The V and J genes are TRBV7-2 and TRBJ2-2; tentatively, D is TRBD1 (7 bases). Germline V gene data show CDR1 as SGHTA and CDR2 as FQGNSA. Deletions cut 2 bases from V and 5 bases from J, with 12 bases between. The CDR3 runs to 15 residues. CDR3 sequence reads: CASSLRQGGTGELFF. CDR3 coding DNA: TGTGCCAGCAGCTTAAGACAGGGAGGAACCGGGGAGCTGTTTTTT. The entire variable domain, with the rest obtained from reference TRBV7-2 and TRBJ2-2, is as follows: GAGVSQSPSNKVTEKGKDVELRCDPISGHTALYWYRQSLGQGLEFLIYFQGNSAPDKSGLPSDRFSAERTGGSVSTLTIQRTQQEDSAVYLCASSLRQGGTGELFFGEGSRLTVL.

The chain combines TRBV19 with TRBJ1-2, with a weak D call TRBD1 (5 bases). Germline assignment: CDR1 LNHDA and CDR2 SQIVND (reference sequence). V was pared by 5 bases and J by 3 bases, with 10 bases between. The CDR3 is 13 amino acids. The CDR3, as DNA: TGTGCCAGTAGTCTCCGGGACTACTATGGCTACACCTTC. It yields the protein CASSLRDYYGYTF.

The CDR3, as DNA: TGTGCCAGCAGTGAAGTTTTGGAGGTTAGCAATCAGCCCCAGCATTTT. Amino acid sequence: CASSEVLEVSNQPQHF. This chain links TRBV6-1 with TRBJ1-5; D gene uncertain. The CDR3 is 16 amino acids. The germline V and J ends were trimmed by 1 base and 0 bases, with 10 bases remaining between them. CDR1 is MNHNS and CDR2 is SASEGT in the germline V gene.

The chain combines TRBV6-5 with TRBJ1-4; D unclear. Germline-derived CDR1 and CDR2 are MNHEY and SVGAGI. This CDR3 is 15 amino acids long. V dropped 8 bases and J dropped 5 bases, with 18 bases sitting between them. The CDR3, as DNA: TGTGCCAGCCAACTTCGACTCCCGGTGAATGAAAAACTGTTTTTT. Its translation: CASQLRLPVNEKLFF.

This rearrangement joins TRBV7-2 to TRBJ1-3, with TRBD1 matching 10 bases. The J segment lost 0 bases and the V segment lost 1 base, leaving 9 bases of the junction unmatched. The CDR3 has 19 residues. CDR1 is SGHTA and CDR2 is FQGNSA in the germline V gene. This CDR3 reads CASSLVGTGALSSGNTIYF. CDR3 sequence (DNA): TGTGCCAGCAGCTTAGTTGGGACAGGGGCCTTAAGCTCTGGAAACACCATATATTTT.

The J gene is TRBJ2-3, the V gene TRBV12-5; 7 bases agree with TRBD2. This CDR3 has 14 residues. Germline V CDR1 and CDR2: LGHNT, FRNRAP. V was clipped by 1 base and J by 8 bases; unmatched bases: 6. The CDR3: CASGLEGRVATQYF. The CDR3 DNA is TGTGCTAGTGGTTTGGAGGGGAGGGTGGCTACGCAGTATTTT.

Only a few counts were recorded for this clone. Other DNA sequences of this sample code for an identical CDR3. The CDR3 spells CASSQVSGNTIYF. CDR3 DNA: TGTGCCAGCAGCCAAGTATCTGGAAACACCATATATTTT. The chain links TRBV3-1 (or the pseudogene TRBV3-2) to TRBJ1-3; no firm D call. Germline loops: CDR1 LGHDT, CDR2 YNNKEL (reference sequence). This CDR3 has 13 amino acids. Between the trimmed V and J ends, which lost 1 base and 1 base, there was a span of 2 bases.

The rearrangement links TRBV15 to TRBJ2-7; 7 bases line up with TRBD1. V lost 5 bases to trimming and J lost 7 bases; unmatched junction nucleotides: 8. CDR1 LNHNV and CDR2 YYDKDF come from the germline V gene (reference sequence). The CDR3 contains 13 residues. The CDR3, as DNA: TGTGCCACCAGCCCAGAGGGGGACAGAGAGCAGTACTTC. It translates to CATSPEGDREQYF.

This chain uses TRBV7-9 with TRBJ2-1, with a tentative D call TRBD2 (5 bases). The CDR3 covers 14 residues. CDR1 is SEHNR and CDR2 is FQNEAQ in the germline V gene (reference sequence). V shed 3 bases and J shed 5 bases, with 11 bases lying between them. The chain's CDR3 is CASSFGGSDNEQFF. The DNA for the CDR3 is TGTGCCAGCAGCTTTGGCGGGTCCGACAATGAGCAGTTCTTC.

This sequence joins TRBV19 and TRBJ1-3; D is unclear. V was trimmed by 9 bases and J by 0 bases, leaving 24 bases between them. Per the germline V gene, CDR1 is LNHDA and CDR2 is SQIVND (reference sequence). This CDR3 comprises 18 residues. DNA for the CDR3: TGTGCCAGCCCCCCTTTCAAAAGACACCTCTTCTCTGGAAACACCATATATTTT. This sequence encodes CASPPFKRHLFSGNTIYF. Full variable domain (rest looked up from reference TRBV19 and TRBJ1-3): DGGITQSPKYLFRKEGQNVTLSCEQNLNHDAMYWYRQDPGQGLRLIYYSQIVNDFQKGDIAEGYSVSREKKESFPLTVTSAQKNPTAFYLCASPPFKRHLFSGNTIYFGEGSWLTVV.

V and J are TRBV10-3 and TRBJ1-1; D call uncertain. The CDR3 consists of 11 residues. The V end lost 8 bases, the J end lost 5 bases, and 9 bases lay between the germline ends. Per the germline V gene, CDR1 is ENHRY and CDR2 is SYGVKD. CDR3 amino acids: CAIRDETEAFF. CDR3 coding DNA: TGTGCCATCCGGGATGAGACTGAAGCTTTCTTT.

The V and J genes are TRBV27 and TRBJ2-1, with TRBD2 identical over 10 bases. With 3 bases clipped from V and 7 bases from J, the junction kept 6 bases outside the gene matches. The CDR3 loop spans 15 amino acids. Germline assignment: CDR1 MNHEY and CDR2 SMNVEV (reference sequence). CDR3 sequence: CASSLASGGGNEQFF. DNA for the CDR3: TGTGCCAGCAGTTTGGCCAGCGGGGGGGGTAATGAGCAGTTCTTC.

The V call is TRBV19, the J call TRBJ1-4; TRBD1 matches at 7 bases. CDR1 LNHDA and CDR2 SQIVND come from the germline V gene (reference sequence). V shed 9 bases, J shed 12 bases, and the junction held 16 bases outside the gene matches. The CDR3 covers 14 residues. The CDR3 reads CASMGQHTFGELFF. The CDR3 DNA sequence: TGTGCCAGCATGGGACAGCACACATTCGGGGAACTGTTTTTT.

The chain joins TRBV5-1 to TRBJ2-1; D uncertain. V was clipped by 0 bases and J by 4 bases, with 8 bases between them. This CDR3 has 14 amino acids. Germline CDR1 is SGHRS and CDR2 is YFSETQ. The CDR3 sequence: CASSLGMEYNEQFF. The CDR3 DNA follows: TGCGCCAGCAGCTTGGGAATGGAGTACAATGAGCAGTTCTTC.

This rearrangement joins TRBV2 to TRBJ1-2; perhaps TRBD1 as D (6 bases). The CDR3 covers 12 residues. Germline CDR1 reads SNHLY; CDR2 reads FYNNEI. With 7 bases removed from V and 8 bases from J, the gap between germline ends came to 14 bases. The CDR3 DNA reads as TGTGCCAGCATGACAGGAGGTAGAGGCTACACCTTC. Protein: CASMTGGRGYTF.

The chain combines TRBV13 with TRBJ1-1; no definite D call. CDR1 is PRHDT, CDR2 FYEKMQ, per germline (reference sequence). The CDR3 covers 13 residues. V was pared by 5 bases and J by 5 bases, with 12 bases between. CDR3: CASSLRRLTEAFF. In DNA, the CDR3 is TGTGCCAGCAGCCTGCGCAGGTTAACTGAAGCTTTCTTT.

The gene calls are TRBV19 and TRBJ2-3; 8 bases are a match to TRBD2. Germline V gene sequence: CDR1 LNHDA, CDR2 SQIVND (reference sequence). V shed 9 bases and J 6 bases; nucleotides not matched to a gene: 8. The CDR3 covers 13 residues. The CDR3 protein is CASAGGRMDTQYF. Here the CDR3 DNA reads TGTGCCAGCGCGGGGGGAAGGATGGATACGCAGTATTTT.

The chain carries TRBV3-1 (or the pseudogene TRBV3-2) and TRBJ1-2; 11 bases agree with TRBD1. V was pared by 4 bases and J by 6 bases, with 4 bases of the junction left unmatched. The CDR3 spans 14 residues. Germline V gives CDR1 LGHDT, CDR2 YNNKEL (reference sequence). The CDR3 spells CASSRGQGGDGYTF. The CDR3 DNA sequence: TGTGCCAGCAGCCGGGGACAGGGGGGCGATGGCTACACCTTC.

The CDR3 loop reads CASSFLDSTEAFF. Here the CDR3 DNA reads TGTGCCAGCAGCTTCCTTGACTCCACTGAAGCTTTCTTT. V and J are TRBV11-2 and TRBJ1-1; D not certain. The CDR3 has 13 residues. V lost 3 bases to trimming and J lost 4 bases, with 9 bases between them. CDR1 is SGHAT and CDR2 is FQNNGV in the germline V gene.

The rearrangement links TRBV5-6 to TRBJ2-7; tentative D call: TRBD1 (7 bases). V dropped 2 bases and J dropped 7 bases, with 19 bases sitting between them. Germline V gene lookup returns CDR1 SGHDT and CDR2 YYEEEE. This CDR3 contains 15 residues. The CDR3 DNA reads TGTGCCAGCAGCTTCTTACGGGCAGGGGGAGGAGAGCAGTACTTC. Its translation: CASSFLRAGGGEQYF.

This clone has a single count. This chain links TRBV6-5 with TRBJ2-7; D might be TRBD1 (6 bases). V lost 10 bases to trimming and J lost 6 bases, with 13 bases between them. Germline V lookup: CDR1 MNHEY, CDR2 SVGAGI. CDR3 length: 11 amino acids. In nucleotides, the CDR3 is TGTGCCACCTCACAGGGCTTCGAGCAGTACTTC. Its translation is CATSQGFEQYF.

The rearrangement links TRBV9 to TRBJ2-3, with TRBD2 matching over 14 bases. With V trimmed by 3 bases and J by 4 bases, 4 bases remained unmatched. CDR3 size: 16 residues. The germline V gene encodes CDR1 SGDLS and CDR2 YYNGEE. The CDR3 region is CASSAGLAGGSDTQYF. CDR3 DNA: TGTGCCAGCAGCGCAGGACTAGCGGGGGGCTCAGATACGCAGTATTTT.

This clone was recorded only once. The chain is built from TRBV2 and TRBJ1-1; D is unclear. This CDR3 spans 14 amino acids. Germline values: CDR1 SNHLY, CDR2 FYNNEI. Trimming removed 4 bases at V and 4 bases at J, with 13 bases between. As DNA, the CDR3 is TGTGCCAGCAGTGCCCCCCGGGATTTCACTGAAGCTTTCTTT. The encoded protein is CASSAPRDFTEAFF.

The V gene is TRBV19, the J gene TRBJ1-5, with 10 bases aligning to TRBD1. V lost 3 bases to trimming and J lost 1 base; unmatched junction nucleotides: 6. Germline V lookup: CDR1 LNHDA, CDR2 SQIVND (reference sequence). The CDR3 has 17 amino acids. CDR3 sequence: CASSIRQGARSNQPQHF. The CDR3 DNA follows: TGTGCCAGTAGTATCAGACAGGGGGCAAGGAGCAATCAGCCCCAGCATTTT.

The rearrangement uses TRBV4-1 and TRBJ2-1; 9 nucleotides align to TRBD2. The CDR3 loop spans 17 amino acids. Per germline, CDR1 MGHRA and CDR2 YSYEKL. Trimming took 6 bases from V and 6 from J; bases not matched to a gene: 15. CDR3 amino acids: CASRSTQIAGGGNEQFF. CDR3 DNA sequence: TGCGCCAGCAGATCGACTCAAATCGCGGGGGGGGGCAATGAGCAGTTCTTC.

The genes are TRBV10-2 and TRBJ1-1; D not certain. The CDR3 contains 13 residues. The V gene's germline CDR1 is WSHSY and CDR2 SAAADI. The ends were cut back, 0 bases at V and 7 bases at J, with 9 bases in the middle. The CDR3: CASSESTAIEAFF. DNA of the CDR3: TGCGCCAGCAGTGAGTCAACAGCCATTGAAGCTTTCTTT.

V is TRBV18 and J is TRBJ1-2; no clear D gene. From germline, CDR1 is KGHSH and CDR2 LQKENI. Trimming took off 3 bases at V and 3 bases at J, with 11 bases between the two ends. CDR3 length equals 14 residues. For the CDR3, the DNA is TGTGCCAGCTCACCCAGCTCGGGGTACTATGGCTACACCTTC. This sequence encodes CASSPSSGYYGYTF.